This T cell receptor (beta chain) was retrieved from a study of T-cell memory formation after mild COVID-19. Study information: Clusters were largely donor specific. Overall study findings and caveats: Memory from before infection featured some responding clones, which suggests cross-reactive memory joined. The main location of contracting CD4+ clones was CM and EM, and that of contracting CD8+ clones was EMRA.

UMIs and sample barcodes were carried by the TCR alpha and TCR beta cDNA libraries that 5'RACE produced using constant-segment primers. TCRdb reprocessed the 5' RACE reads with MiXCR, giving one entry per CDR3 protein. The profile shows some 250,000 distinct CDR3 sequences, roughly 18% of them singletons. The V end lost 1 base, the J end lost 7 bases, and 8 bases lay between the germline ends. Germline CDR1 SGHTA, CDR2 FQGNSA. CDR3 length equals 13 residues. The table lists this clonotype with a few counts. Its antigen remains unknown. This TCR came from a young man who had mild COVID-19 (a few samples of this study predate the infection). Cell type and time point are not known. The material sequenced was PBMCs or a T cell subset sorted from them (not recorded which). The chain combines TRBV7-2 with TRBJ2-1; tentatively, D is TRBD1 or TRBD2 (6 bases each). The CDR3 DNA reads TGTGCCAGCAGCTTAGAGGGGGGTAATGAGCAGTTCTTC. Its protein is CASSLEGGNEQFF.